The next 18 T cell receptor beta chains were all read from a single sample in a study of regulatory T cells in long-lasting Graves disease. With iRepertoire HTBI primers and Arm-PCR of CDR3 regions, TCR beta libraries were built. MiXCR was run by TCRdb on the multiplex PCR reads, yielding one entry per CDR3 protein. The table records 600,000 to 800,000 distinct CDR3 sequences, around 30% of them present only once. Time point meaning: persistent/refractory GD, antithyroid drugs over 5 years with positive TRAb. There was RNA extracted from PBMCs, and the TCR library was made from it. The specimen was peripheral blood mononuclear cells (PBMCs), collected when the disease was refractory, from a patient treated with antithyroid drugs. Receptors were obtained from a female donor with Graves disease.

V is TRBV7-2 and J is TRBJ2-1, with TRBD2 matching 10 bases. Germline lookup yields CDR1 SGHTA and CDR2 FQGNSA. The CDR3 is 16 residues long. V trimming: 2 bases; J trimming: 2 bases; junction bases outside the gene matches: 3. Written as DNA, the CDR3 is TGTGCCAGCAGCTTAAGTCTAGCGGGAGCCTACAATGAGCAGTTCTTC. Translated, it gives CASSLSLAGAYNEQFF. The whole variable domain, filled in from reference TRBV7-2 and TRBJ2-1, reads GAGVSQSPSNKVTEKGKDVELRCDPISGHTALYWYRQSLGQGLEFLIYFQGNSAPDKSGLPSDRFSAERTGGSVSTLTIQRTQQEDSAVYLCASSLSLAGAYNEQFFGPGTRLTVL.

This clonotype was seen only once. V is TRBV19 and J is TRBJ1-2; D possibly corresponds to TRBD1 (6 bases). The CDR3 totals 13 residues. V was trimmed by 7 bases and J by 6 bases, leaving 15 bases between them. CDR1 is LNHDA, CDR2 SQIVND, per germline (reference sequence). The CDR3 DNA sequence: TGTGCCAGTACGGCAGGGGACTTACATGGCTACACCTTC. Translation gives CASTAGDLHGYTF.

The chain carries TRBV19 and TRBJ2-2, with 8 bases lining up with TRBD2. The germline gives CDR1 LNHDA, CDR2 SQIVND (reference sequence). Trimming cost V 4 bases and J 6 bases; bases outside gene matches: 4. The CDR3 is 14 residues long. DNA for the CDR3: TGTGCCAGTAGTACGGGACTAGTCTCCGGGGAGCTGTTTTTT. It translates to CASSTGLVSGELFF.

This clonotype was detected only a few times. The genes are TRBV5-1 and TRBJ1-1, with D possibly being TRBD1 (6 bases). Germline values: CDR1 SGHRS, CDR2 YFSETQ. The V end lost 4 bases, the J end lost 1 base, and 14 bases lay between the germline ends. The CDR3 is 15 amino acids. For the CDR3, the DNA is TGCGCCAGCAGCGCGGGACACCAAAGGAACACTGAAGCTTTCTTT. Encoded protein: CASSAGHQRNTEAFF.

This clonotype was found a few times. This chain joins TRBV3-1 and TRBJ2-2, with D hard to call. Germline CDR1 reads LGHDT; CDR2 reads YNNKEL (reference sequence). V was cut by 6 bases and J by 5 bases, with 13 bases left in between. There are 14 residues in the CDR3. CDR3: CASRLRTQTGELFF. The CDR3, as DNA: TGTGCCAGCAGACTAAGGACCCAAACCGGGGAGCTGTTTTTT.

This clonotype was counted only a few times. The genes are TRBV7-9 and TRBJ1-2; TRBD1 agrees at 7 bases. The CDR3 totals 13 residues. The J segment lost 8 bases and the V segment lost 5 bases, leaving 8 bases of the junction unmatched. Germline V gives CDR1 SEHNR, CDR2 FQNEAQ (reference sequence). The chain's CDR3 is CASSPKGAEGYTF. DNA for the CDR3: TGTGCCAGCAGCCCGAAGGGGGCGGAGGGCTACACCTTC.

This chain joins TRBV10-3 and TRBJ1-2; possibly TRBD1 for D (5 bases). Germline V gives CDR1 ENHRY, CDR2 SYGVKD. With 6 bases removed from V and 4 bases from J, the gap between germline ends came to 15 bases. This CDR3 has 14 residues. This CDR3 reads CAIRAGGSVYGYTF. The CDR3 nucleotides are TGTGCCATCAGAGCGGGGGGGTCCGTCTATGGCTACACCTTC.

CDR3 residues: CASSLAIGQGYQPQHF. Here the CDR3 DNA reads TGTGCCAGCAGTTTAGCGATAGGGCAGGGGTATCAGCCCCAGCATTTT. This chain uses TRBV12-3 or TRBV12-4 with TRBJ1-5; perhaps TRBD1 as D (6 bases). The ends were cut back, 0 bases at V and 5 bases at J, with 14 bases in the middle. The CDR3 totals 16 residues.

In this sample, this clonotype turned up a few times. The chain links TRBV28 to TRBJ1-5; D might be TRBD1 (6 bases). This CDR3 region has 16 residues. V gave up 1 base and J gave up 0 bases, with 10 bases separating them. The germline V gene has CDR1 MDHEN and CDR2 SYDVKM. The CDR3 reads CASSLLAGVSNQPQHF. Written as DNA, the CDR3 is TGTGCCAGCAGTTTATTGGCAGGGGTTAGCAATCAGCCCCAGCATTTT.

The table lists this clonotype with many counts. The genes are TRBV3-1 and TRBJ1-2; D call uncertain. The germline V and J ends were trimmed by 0 bases and 2 bases, with 7 bases remaining between them. The germline V gene encodes CDR1 LGHDT and CDR2 YNNKEL (reference sequence). The CDR3 is 14 residues long. In nucleotides, the CDR3 is TGTGCCAGCAGCCAAGACTCCCAGAACTATGGCTACACCTTC. Its translation: CASSQDSQNYGYTF.

V is TRBV30 and J is TRBJ2-5, with TRBD1 matching over 9 bases. The CDR3 is 15 residues long. Germline values: CDR1 GTSNPN, CDR2 SVGIG (reference sequence). V lost 4 bases and J lost 5; bases outside the gene matches: 11. CDR3: CAWTTGTGLGETQYF. The CDR3 DNA reads as TGTGCCTGGACTACCGGGACAGGGCTAGGGGAGACCCAGTACTTC.

In DNA form, the CDR3 reads TGTGCCAGCAGGACTAGCGGGAGTGATACGCAGTATTTT. It is translated as CASRTSGSDTQYF. The chain combines TRBV6-2 or TRBV6-3 with TRBJ2-3, with 12 bases matching TRBD2. Trimming took 6 bases from V and 6 from J; bases not matched to a gene: 1. Germline assignment: CDR1 MNHEY and CDR2 SVGEGT. The CDR3 loop spans 13 amino acids.

This clonotype was detected only a few times. The chain links TRBV15 to TRBJ2-7; 11 bases fit TRBD2. There are 14 residues in the CDR3. Trimming took 5 bases from V and 5 from J; bases not matched to a gene: 5. The germline gives CDR1 LNHNV, CDR2 YYDKDF (reference sequence). CDR3 sequence reads: CATSLAGGLNEQYF. The CDR3 nucleotides read TGTGCCACCAGCCTAGCGGGAGGCTTGAACGAGCAGTACTTC.

This clonotype appeared a few times. The rearrangement links TRBV15 to TRBJ2-2; D is perhaps TRBD2 (5 bases). CDR1 and CDR2 from the germline V gene are LNHNV and YYDKDF (reference sequence). CDR3 size: 16 residues. V was cut by 3 bases and J by 1 base, with 12 bases left in between. CDR3 nucleotide sequence: TGTGCCACCAGCAGGTCATATCGGGAGAACACCGGGGAGCTGTTTTTT. This gives the protein CATSRSYRENTGELFF.

The rearrangement uses TRBV20-1 and TRBJ2-3, with D unclear. CDR3 size: 12 residues. CDR1 and CDR2 (germline): DFQATT, SNEGSKA (reference sequence). Trimming took 2 bases from V and 4 from J, leaving 7 bases between them. The DNA of the CDR3 is TGCAGTGCTAGACCCGATTCAGATACGCAGTATTTT. This encodes CSARPDSDTQYF.

This sequence joins TRBV5-5 and TRBJ2-7, with 10 bases identical to TRBD2. Trimming took 4 bases from V and 6 from J; bases not matched to a gene: 10. CDR1 and CDR2 from the germline V gene are SGHKS and YYEKEE (reference sequence). The CDR3 runs to 15 residues. The CDR3 loop is CASSPVITSGIEQYF. CDR3 in DNA: TGTGCCAGCAGCCCGGTCATCACTAGCGGGATCGAGCAGTACTTC.

The chain employs TRBV20-1 and TRBJ1-5; tentative D call: TRBD1 (6 bases). There are 14 residues in the CDR3. Germline CDR1 and CDR2: DFQATT and SNEGSKA (reference sequence). Trimming cost V 5 bases and J 7 bases, with 18 bases left between them. CDR3 sequence reads: CSASRGIEGQPQHF. In nucleotides, the CDR3 is TGCAGTGCTTCCAGGGGTATCGAAGGGCAGCCCCAGCATTTT.

The chain couples TRBV19 to TRBJ1-1; D not certain. Germline lookup yields CDR1 LNHDA and CDR2 SQIVND (reference sequence). The CDR3 extends over 15 amino acids. V lost 5 bases and J lost 1, with 14 bases in between. CDR3 nucleotide sequence: TGTGCCAGTAGTTCAAGGCGGCAGCAGAACACTGAAGCTTTCTTT. Its protein is CASSSRRQQNTEAFF.